This T cell receptor beta chain was captured by sequencing in a study of beta chain features in type 1 diabetes. As for the study in general: Age and gender were similar between patients and healthy donors, as were cell yields. Findings and limits, study-wide: Across patients, naive, central memory and Treg TCRB repertoires exhibited apparently greater similarity than was observed across healthy donors.

Comment on this clone: Its specificity is not known.

Every isolated RNA sample was fully reverse transcribed, so sequencing captured expressed TCRB transcripts. Generated by immunoSEQ multiplex PCR, the TCRdb table keeps only in-frame clones and is missing some. This sample carries just over 600,000 clones, 15% to 17% of them seen once, and the ten largest clones take about 0.097%. The CDR3 is 15 residues long. V shed 4 bases, J shed 8 bases, and the junction held 7 bases outside the gene matches. CDR1 SGHRS and CDR2 YFSETQ come from the germline V gene. The sequence came from a man younger than 35 in good health. The chain combines TRBV5-1 with TRBJ2-1; 12 bases line up with TRBD2. Sequenced material: naive CD4+ T cells from blood. CDR3 loop: CASSPRTSGNDEQFF. The CDR3 DNA sequence: TGCGCCAGCAGCCCACGGACTAGCGGGAACGATGAGCAGTTCTTC.